The clone carrying this T cell receptor beta chain was observed a few times. In germline, CDR1 is LGHNA, CDR2 YNFKEQ. This CDR3 contains 15 residues. The entry originates in a study of blood T cells in healthy people across ages. Next came a second PCR, run for about 7 to 12 cycles, which used a sample-barcoded 5' primer along with a J-beta primer mix. Each of the cDNA molecules was tagged by a template-switch adaptor with 12 random nucleotides. TCRdb used MiXCR to reprocess the 5' RACE reads, holding one entry per CDR3 protein. This sample has around 1,000,000 distinct CDR3 sequences, with about 23% found just once. A further study also used this sample, focusing on T cells of mothers and their children. That study adds: Biologically related mothers and children overlapped slightly more than unrelated pairs, a non-significant difference.

The rearrangement uses TRBV4-2 and TRBJ2-5, with 8 bases fitting TRBD2. The DNA matches TRBJ2-7 better at its end, which makes the J call doubtful. This receptor was taken from a girl aged 2 to 10 in good health. Input material: blood. The CDR3 nucleotides read TGTGCCAGCAGCCAAGTTTCACTAGCGGCCTACGAGCAGTACTTC. It encodes CASSQVSLAAYEQYF.